Sequencing of this T cell receptor beta chain was carried out in a study of blood T cell repertoires in COVID-19. On the study more broadly: The samples span acute and convalescent COVID-19 from the United States, Italy and Spain. From T cells, B-cell-depleted T cells, or PBMCs came the material, which was cDNA or gDNA.

Measured with immunoSEQ multiplex PCR; TCRdb has only the in-frame clones, and not every one. The sample records about 120,000 clones, around 79% being singletons. The CDR3 covers 13 residues. V trimming: 6 bases; J trimming: 16 bases; junction bases outside the gene matches: 9. The TCR sequence derives from a man in his fifties with acute or convalescent COVID-19. The chain carries TRBV12-3 or TRBV12-4 and TRBJ2-1, with 13 positions matching TRBD2. The source material was peripheral blood. The CDR3 sequence: CASRTSGRNRDFF. DNA of the CDR3: TGTGCCAGCAGGACTAGCGGGAGGAACAGGGACTTCTTC.